This T cell receptor beta chain emerged from a study of cytomegalovirus exposure and HLA in healthy donors. At the level of the study: There were more than 350 genotyped donors. Of these, roughly 80% fell in the genetic ancestry cluster associated with self-reported Caucasian donors.

The CDR3 has 14 residues. Germline loops: CDR1 SQVTM, CDR2 ANQGSEA. Trimming left V 3 bases short and J 2 bases short, with 14 bases between. Use of 60 Vbeta and 13 Jbeta primers characterized the PCR. The repertoire was sequenced with immunoSEQ multiplex PCR; TCRdb's copy has only in-frame clones and lacks some. In all, the sample yields some 70,000 clones. Input material: PBMCs. This clonotype was obtained from a boy between 10 and 17 years old in good health and CMV-seronegative. This chain joins TRBV29-1 and TRBJ2-7; possibly TRBD2 for D (6 bases). CDR3 DNA sequence: TGCAGCGTTGAGCCGGGGGACGGAGCCTACGAGCAGTACTTC. It codes for CSVEPGDGAYEQYF.